The T cell receptor (beta chain) under discussion was sequenced for a study of blood T cell repertoires in COVID-19. Study overall: Sites across the United States, Italy and Spain contributed samples from acute and convalescent COVID-19. Sources were T cells, B-cell-depleted T cells, or PBMCs; the material itself was cDNA or gDNA.

Per the original methods: Estimation of nucleated cell counts relied on the amplification of reference gene primers. Some clones are missing from TCRdb's copy, which holds only in-frame ones; the method was immunoSEQ multiplex PCR. Clonal size and the V and J genes are those of that table, whereas D and trimming came from the DNA. Of a few hundred thousand clones in the sample, 89% were seen once. The germline V gene encodes CDR1 MNHEY and CDR2 SVGAGI. V shed 5 bases and J shed 5 bases, with 12 bases lying between them. The CDR3 covers 13 residues. The specimen sequenced was peripheral blood. The V and J genes are TRBV6-5 and TRBJ1-1; perhaps TRBD1 as D (5 bases). The receptor was derived from a man aged 50 to 59 with acute or convalescent COVID-19. This CDR3 is CASSIRQNTEAFF. The CDR3 bases are TGTGCCAGCAGTATTCGACAGAATACTGAAGCTTTCTTT.